A selection of T cell receptor beta chains follows, all from one sample in a study of shared clonotypes between healthy human individuals. Repertoires were generated with immunoSEQ multiplex PCR, while TCRdb's copy carries only in-frame clones and drops some. Of around 2,000,000 clones listed, roughly 94% are singletons. Material for sequencing was naive CD4+ T cells sorted from blood. These receptors were obtained from a man aged 18 to 29 in good health. Both conserved end residues are part of each CDR3. D genes are given only for firm matches. Rows may omit the clone size; those that give it use once, few, many or a size class.

V gene: TRBV18; J gene: TRBJ1-4; clone size: .; D gene: TRBD1; CDR3 protein: CASSLGQGVLNEKLFF; CDR3 DNA: TGTGCCAGCTCACTGGGACAGGGGGTTCTTAATGAAAAACTGTTTTTT
V gene: TRBV12-5; J gene: TRBJ2-5; clone size: .; D gene: .; CDR3 protein: CARTGVQETQYF; CDR3 DNA: TGTGCTAGGACGGGGGTCCAAGAGACCCAGTACTTC
V gene: TRBV4-2; J gene: TRBJ2-1; clone size: .; D gene: TRBD2; CDR3 protein: CASSQGSGGALEQFF; CDR3 DNA: TGTGCCAGCAGCCAAGGGAGCGGGGGGGCATTGGAGCAGTTCTTC
V gene: TRBV6-5; J gene: TRBJ2-5; clone size: .; D gene: .; CDR3 protein: CASSYWSGQETQYF; CDR3 DNA: TGTGCCAGCAGTTACTGGTCCGGCCAAGAGACCCAGTACTTC
V gene: TRBV6-1; J gene: TRBJ1-6; clone size: .; D gene: .; CDR3 protein: CASSATGMGQYNSPLHF; CDR3 DNA: TGTGCCAGCAGTGCCACAGGGATGGGGCAGTATAATTCACCCCTCCACTTT
V gene: TRBV6-5; J gene: TRBJ2-2; clone size: .; D gene: .; CDR3 protein: CASSYGGRGYTGELFF; CDR3 DNA: TGTGCCAGCAGTTACGGCGGGCGGGGTTACACCGGGGAGCTGTTTTTT
V gene: TRBV30; J gene: TRBJ2-5; clone size: once; D gene: TRBD1; CDR3 protein: CACVTGQAYQETQYF; CDR3 DNA: TGTGCCTGCGTTACGGGACAGGCCTACCAAGAGACCCAGTACTTC
V gene: TRBV6-1; J gene: TRBJ2-7; clone size: .; D gene: .; CDR3 protein: CASREGDVPYEQYF; CDR3 DNA: TGTGCCAGCAGGGAAGGGGACGTTCCCTACGAGCAGTACTTC
V gene: TRBV6-6; J gene: TRBJ2-7; clone size: .; D gene: TRBD2; CDR3 protein: CASSYGLAGGNEQYF; CDR3 DNA: TGTGCCAGCAGTTACGGCCTAGCGGGAGGGAACGAGCAGTACTTC
V gene: TRBV6-6; J gene: TRBJ1-1; clone size: .; D gene: .; CDR3 protein: CASSSRTEGDFF; CDR3 DNA: TGTGCCAGCAGCTCCCGGACGGAGGGGGATTTCTTT
V gene: TRBV11-2; J gene: TRBJ2-3; clone size: .; D gene: .; CDR3 protein: CASSSSHPTDTQYF; CDR3 DNA: TGTGCCAGCAGCTCTTCTCACCCGACAGATACGCAGTATTTT
V gene: TRBV6-5; J gene: TRBJ2-5; clone size: .; D gene: .; CDR3 protein: CASRRTAQETQYF; CDR3 DNA: TGTGCCAGCCGAAGGACAGCCCAAGAGACCCAGTACTTC
V gene: TRBV30; J gene: TRBJ1-2; clone size: .; D gene: TRBD1; CDR3 protein: CAWRMTGLGYGYTF; CDR3 DNA: TGTGCCTGGAGGATGACAGGGCTTGGGTATGGCTACACCTTC
V gene: TRBV5-1; J gene: TRBJ2-5; clone size: .; D gene: .; CDR3 protein: CASSLLTTVQETQYF; CDR3 DNA: TGCGCCAGCAGCTTGCTAACGACAGTCCAAGAGACCCAGTACTTC
V gene: TRBV10-3; J gene: TRBJ1-1; clone size: .; D gene: .; CDR3 protein: CAISESGGDMNTEAFF; CDR3 DNA: TGTGCCATCAGTGAGTCCGGAGGGGATATGAACACTGAAGCTTTCTTT
V gene: TRBV5-1; J gene: TRBJ2-7; clone size: .; D gene: .; CDR3 protein: CASSPEGSSYEQYF; CDR3 DNA: TGCGCCAGCAGCCCTGAGGGATCCTCCTACGAGCAGTACTTC
V gene: TRBV6-5; J gene: TRBJ1-1; clone size: .; D gene: .; CDR3 protein: CASRRGLEAFF; CDR3 DNA: TGTGCCAGCAGACGGGGGCTTGAAGCTTTCTTT
V gene: TRBV7-9; J gene: TRBJ2-5; clone size: .; D gene: .; CDR3 protein: CASSLVPAETQYF; CDR3 DNA: TGTGCCAGCAGCTTAGTTCCGGCGGAGACCCAGTACTTC
V gene: TRBV28; J gene: TRBJ1-1; clone size: .; D gene: .; CDR3 protein: CASSQGTVNTEAFF; CDR3 DNA: TGTGCCAGCAGTCAAGGGACGGTGAACACTGAAGCTTTCTTT
V gene: TRBV7-2; J gene: TRBJ2-7; clone size: .; D gene: .; CDR3 protein: CASSLSQQGKIYEQYF; CDR3 DNA: TGTGCCAGCAGCTTGAGCCAGCAGGGCAAAATCTACGAGCAGTACTTC
V gene: TRBV13; J gene: TRBJ2-7; clone size: .; D gene: .; CDR3 protein: CASSLPPSGLYEQYF; CDR3 DNA: TGTGCCAGCAGCTTACCCCCCAGTGGGCTCTACGAGCAGTACTTC
V gene: TRBV5-1; J gene: TRBJ2-3; clone size: .; D gene: TRBD1; CDR3 protein: CASSSGQGPDTQYF; CDR3 DNA: TGCGCCAGCAGCTCCGGACAGGGGCCAGATACGCAGTATTTT
V gene: TRBV5-4; J gene: TRBJ2-3; clone size: .; D gene: TRBD2; CDR3 protein: CASSLSTGGDTQYF; CDR3 DNA: TGTGCCAGCAGCTTGTCGACCGGGGGGGATACGCAGTATTTT
V gene: TRBV10-3; J gene: TRBJ1-3; clone size: .; D gene: TRBD1; CDR3 protein: CAISETGTVADF; CDR3 DNA: TGTGCCATCAGTGAGACCGGGACAGTAGCGGATTTT
V gene: TRBV27; J gene: TRBJ2-7; clone size: once; D gene: TRBD1; CDR3 protein: CASSLQGAYEQYF; CDR3 DNA: TGTGCCAGCAGTTTACAGGGGGCCTACGAGCAGTACTTC
V gene: TRBV5-1; J gene: TRBJ1-1; clone size: .; D gene: .; CDR3 protein: CASSLPRAQGTEAFF; CDR3 DNA: TGCGCCAGCAGCTTGCCCCGGGCCCAGGGAACTGAAGCTTTCTTT
V gene: TRBV7-2; J gene: TRBJ2-1; clone size: .; D gene: TRBD2; CDR3 protein: CASSLGGLAGGAYNEQFF; CDR3 DNA: TGTGCCAGCAGCTTAGGTGGGCTAGCGGGAGGGGCCTACAATGAGCAGTTCTTC
V gene: TRBV10-1; J gene: TRBJ2-1; clone size: once; D gene: TRBD2; CDR3 protein: CASIRVGRSSYNEQFF; CDR3 DNA: TGCGCCAGCATTCGCGTCGGGAGGAGCTCCTACAATGAGCAGTTCTTC
V gene: TRBV10-3; J gene: TRBJ1-6; clone size: .; D gene: .; CDR3 protein: CAISDGGSTYNSPLHF; CDR3 DNA: TGTGCCATCAGTGACGGGGGGTCGACCTATAATTCACCCCTCCACTTT